This T cell receptor beta chain was recovered during a study of T cell responses to AZD1222 COVID-19 vaccine. Sequenced by immunoSEQ multiplex PCR; TCRdb stores in-frame clones only, minus some. The table lists 90,000 to 100,000 clones, 85% of them singletons. As concerns this clone: Its target is unknown.

Trimming removed 2 bases from V and 5 bases from J, with 1 base in between. Looked up from germline, CDR1 is KGHSH and CDR2 is LQKENI. This CDR3 has 11 residues. Findings of the study overall: Elevations in Spike-specific TCR breadth and depth followed administration of two AZD1222 doses. Baseline seropositivity occurred in only 5 or 6 AZD1222 recipients. After the peak T cell response, and only then, were repertoires sampled. There were mostly white British donors and more females than males, and clonal diversity was possibly underestimated.

This sequence was found in an adult who received the AZD1222 COVID-19 vaccine. The sample consisted of peripheral blood, taken 28 days after the second AZD1222 dose. The V gene is TRBV18, the J gene TRBJ2-1; D uncertain. The CDR3 nucleotides are TGTGCCAGCTCACCAAACAATGAGCAGTTCTTC. Translated, it gives CASSPNNEQFF.